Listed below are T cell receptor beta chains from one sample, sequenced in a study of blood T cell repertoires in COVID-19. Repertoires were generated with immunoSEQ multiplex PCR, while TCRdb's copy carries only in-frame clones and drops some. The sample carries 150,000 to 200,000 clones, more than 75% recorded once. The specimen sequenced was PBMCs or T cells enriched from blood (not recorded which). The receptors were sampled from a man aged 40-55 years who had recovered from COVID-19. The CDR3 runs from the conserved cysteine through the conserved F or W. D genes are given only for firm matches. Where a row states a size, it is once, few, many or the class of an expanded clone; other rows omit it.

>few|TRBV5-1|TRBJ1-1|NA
TGCGCCAGCGGAGGGACGTCGAACACTGAAGCTTTCTTT
CASGGTSNTEAFF
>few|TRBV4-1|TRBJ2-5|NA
TGCGCCACCTCACTCTGGGGCGGACAACAAGAGACCCAGTACTTC
CATSLWGGQQETQYF
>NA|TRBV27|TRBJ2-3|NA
TGTGCCAGCAGTTTTAAGGCAGGGTCGACAGATACGCAGTATTTT
CASSFKAGSTDTQYF
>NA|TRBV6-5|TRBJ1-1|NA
TGTGCCAGCAAGCAGGACGGACAGAACACTGAAGCTTTCTTT
CASKQDGQNTEAFF
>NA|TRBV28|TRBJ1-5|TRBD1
TGTGCCAGCAGCCCTACCGCCCCGGGACAGGGGGCGCAGGGTCAGCCCCAGCATTTT
CASSPTAPGQGAQGQPQHF
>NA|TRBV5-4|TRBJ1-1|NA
TGTGCCAGCAGCTTGGTCGCGAGGTCTGGGACTGAAGCTTTCTTT
CASSLVARSGTEAFF
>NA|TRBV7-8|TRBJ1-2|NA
TGTGCCAGCAGCTTAACAGGGTACACTTATGGCTACACCTTC
CASSLTGYTYGYTF
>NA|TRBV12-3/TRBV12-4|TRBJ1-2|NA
TGTGCCGGCAGTTTAAGGGAGCTCTATGGCTACACCTTC
CAGSLRELYGYTF
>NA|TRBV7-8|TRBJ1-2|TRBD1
TGTGCCAGCAGCGACAGGGATACCACTATGAACTATGGCTACACCTTC
CASSDRDTTMNYGYTF
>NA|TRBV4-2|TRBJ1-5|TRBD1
TGTGCCAGCAGCCAAGGGGCGACAGGGGGTTATAGCAATCAGCCCCAGCATTTT
CASSQGATGGYSNQPQHF
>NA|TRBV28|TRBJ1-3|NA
TGTGCCAGCAGTTTACCATCGGGAGAAAACACCATATATTTT
CASSLPSGENTIYF
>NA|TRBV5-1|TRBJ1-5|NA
TGCGCCAGCAGCTTGTTAGGGGGCAATCAGCCCCAGCATTTT
CASSLLGGNQPQHF
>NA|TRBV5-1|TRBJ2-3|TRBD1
TGCGCCAGCAGCCGGGACAGGCGCACAGATACGCAGTATTTT
CASSRDRRTDTQYF
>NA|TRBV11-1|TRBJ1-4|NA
TGTGCCAGCAGCGCCCTCCGGGGAACTAATGAAAAACTGTTTTTT
CASSALRGTNEKLFF
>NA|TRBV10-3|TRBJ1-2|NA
TGTGCCATCAACGCCCGGGAGGGGGGCTATGGCTACACCTTC
CAINAREGGYGYTF
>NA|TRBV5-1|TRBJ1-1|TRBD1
TGCGCCAGCAGCTTTCAGGGACAGGGTAACACTGAAGCTTTCTTT
CASSFQGQGNTEAFF
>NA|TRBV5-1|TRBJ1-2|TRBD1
TGCGCCAGCAGCTTAATGGAGGACAGGGGCTATGGCTACACCTTC
CASSLMEDRGYGYTF
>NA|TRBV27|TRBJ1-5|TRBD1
TGTGCCAGCAGTTTAACAGGGGGAGGGGGCGGTCAGCCCCAGCATTTT
CASSLTGGGGGQPQHF
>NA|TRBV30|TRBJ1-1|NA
TGTGCCTGGAGTGTACAAGGGAGGACTGAAGCTTTCTTT
CAWSVQGRTEAFF
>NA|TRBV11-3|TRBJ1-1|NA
TGTGCCAGCAGCTTAGACGGACAGAAGAACACTGAAGCTTTCTTT
CASSLDGQKNTEAFF
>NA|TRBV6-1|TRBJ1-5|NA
TGTGCCAGCAGTGATGGAGGTTCCCAGCATTTT
CASSDGGSQHF
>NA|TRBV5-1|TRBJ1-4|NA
TGCGCCAGCAGAGCACAGGTGGAAGAAAAACTGTTTTTT
CASRAQVEEKLFF
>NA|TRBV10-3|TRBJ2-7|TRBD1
TGTGCCATCAGCAAGAAAGGACAGGGCTACGAGCAGTACTTC
CAISKKGQGYEQYF
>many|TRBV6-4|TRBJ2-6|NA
TGTGCCAGCAGTGACTCCGGGGGTCACGGGGCCAACGTCCTGACTTTC
CASSDSGGHGANVLTF
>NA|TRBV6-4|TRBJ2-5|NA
TGTGCCAGCAGTGACTCTTTAGGCGAAGCGCCGCAAGAGACCCAGTACTTC
CASSDSLGEAPQETQYF
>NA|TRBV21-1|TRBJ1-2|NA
TGTGCCAGCAGCAAAGTAGTATATGGGGGGACGAGGGTGGATGGCTACACCTTC
CASSKVVYGGTRVDGYTF
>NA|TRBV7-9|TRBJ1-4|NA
TGTGCCAGCAGCCGAGAACAGGAAAAACTGTTTTTT
CASSREQEKLFF
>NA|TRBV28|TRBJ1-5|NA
TGTGCCAGCGGGCGGGGGAATCATCAGCCCCAGCATTTT
CASGRGNHQPQHF
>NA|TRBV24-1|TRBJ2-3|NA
TGTGCCACCAGTGACGTCGGGGTCACAGATACGCAGTATTTT
CATSDVGVTDTQYF
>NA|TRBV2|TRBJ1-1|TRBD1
TGTGCCAGCAGTGGGGACAGGGGGCGTAGGTTGCCTGAAGCTTTCTTT
CASSGDRGRRLPEAFF
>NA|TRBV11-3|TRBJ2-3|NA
TGTGCCAGCAGCTCCCCGCCGGCAGATACGCAGTATTTT
CASSSPPADTQYF
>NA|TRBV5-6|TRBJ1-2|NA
TGTGCCAGCAGCTTGATGTTCGGGGAAATCTATGGCTACACCTTC
CASSLMFGEIYGYTF